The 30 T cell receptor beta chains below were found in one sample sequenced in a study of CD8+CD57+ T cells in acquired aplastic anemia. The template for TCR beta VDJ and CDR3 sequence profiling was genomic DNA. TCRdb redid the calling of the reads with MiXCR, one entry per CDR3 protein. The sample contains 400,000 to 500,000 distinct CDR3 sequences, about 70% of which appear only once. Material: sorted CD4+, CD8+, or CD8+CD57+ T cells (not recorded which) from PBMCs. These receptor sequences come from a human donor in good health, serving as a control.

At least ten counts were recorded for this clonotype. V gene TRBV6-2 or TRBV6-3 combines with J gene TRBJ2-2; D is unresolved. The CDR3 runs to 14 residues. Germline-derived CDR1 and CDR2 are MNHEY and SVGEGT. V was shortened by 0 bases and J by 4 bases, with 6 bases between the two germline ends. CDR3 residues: CASSYSSGTGELFF. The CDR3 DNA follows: TGTGCCAGCAGTTACTCGTCGGGCACCGGGGAGCTGTTTTTT.

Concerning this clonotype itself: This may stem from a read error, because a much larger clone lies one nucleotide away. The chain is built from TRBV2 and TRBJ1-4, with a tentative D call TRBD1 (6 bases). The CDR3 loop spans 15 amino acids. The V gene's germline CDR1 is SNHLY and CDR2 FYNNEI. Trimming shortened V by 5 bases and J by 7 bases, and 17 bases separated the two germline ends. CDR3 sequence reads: CASSLISGASEKLFF. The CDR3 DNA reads TGTGCCAGCAGTCTGATCTCGGGGGCTAGTGAAAAACTGTTTTTT.

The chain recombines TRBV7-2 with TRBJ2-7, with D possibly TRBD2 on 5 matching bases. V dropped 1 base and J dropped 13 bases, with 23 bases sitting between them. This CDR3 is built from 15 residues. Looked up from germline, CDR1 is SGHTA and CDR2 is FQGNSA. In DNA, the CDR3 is TGTGCCAGCAGCTTAGAGGCGGGTGGGCCCGCCACGCACTACTTC. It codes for CASSLEAGGPATHYF.

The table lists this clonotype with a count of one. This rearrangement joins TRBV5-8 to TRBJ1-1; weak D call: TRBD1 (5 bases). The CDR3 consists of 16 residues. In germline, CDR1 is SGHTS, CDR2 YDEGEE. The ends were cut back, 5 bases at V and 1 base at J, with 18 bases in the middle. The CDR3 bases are TGTGCCAGCAGTTTATGTCGCCCGGACACGAACACTGAAGCTTTCTTT. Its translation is CASSLCRPDTNTEAFF.

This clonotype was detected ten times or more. CDR3 region: CSARKTGRTEAFF. The DNA for the CDR3 is TGCAGTGCTCGAAAGACAGGGAGGACTGAAGCTTTCTTT. V gene TRBV20-1 combines with J gene TRBJ1-1; 7 bases agree with TRBD1. The CDR3 length is 13 residues. V dropped 5 bases and J dropped 5; count of bases not matched to a gene: 8. Germline CDR1 is DFQATT and CDR2 is SNEGSKA (reference sequence).

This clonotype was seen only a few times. As DNA, the CDR3 is TGTGCCAGAACACCTACCGGGGAGTACTTC. Its translation is CARTPTGEYF. V gene TRBV19 combines with J gene TRBJ2-7; perhaps TRBD2 as D (5 bases). Trimming pared 9 bases from V and 11 bases from J, leaving 14 bases between. There are 10 residues in the CDR3. Germline V gene sequence: CDR1 LNHDA, CDR2 SQIVND (reference sequence).

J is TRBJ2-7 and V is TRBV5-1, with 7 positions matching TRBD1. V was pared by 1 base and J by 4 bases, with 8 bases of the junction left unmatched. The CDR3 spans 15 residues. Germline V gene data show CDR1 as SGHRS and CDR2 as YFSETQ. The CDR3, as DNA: TGCGCCAGCAGCTTGCGACAGGGACGGAATTACGAGCAGTACTTC. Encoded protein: CASSLRQGRNYEQYF.

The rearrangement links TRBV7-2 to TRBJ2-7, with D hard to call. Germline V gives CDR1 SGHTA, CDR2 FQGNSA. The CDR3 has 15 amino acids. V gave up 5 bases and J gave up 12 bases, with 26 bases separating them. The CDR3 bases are TGTGCCAGCAGCGTCGTTCCGGGTCCCAATGAAAAACTGTACTTC. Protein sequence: CASSVVPGPNEKLYF.

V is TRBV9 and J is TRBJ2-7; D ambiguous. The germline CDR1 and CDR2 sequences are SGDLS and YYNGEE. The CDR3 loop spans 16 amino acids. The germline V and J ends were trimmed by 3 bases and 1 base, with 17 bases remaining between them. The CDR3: CASSAVSGRKSYEQYF. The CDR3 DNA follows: TGTGCCAGCAGCGCCGTGTCCGGCAGGAAGTCCTACGAGCAGTACTTC.

The CDR3 DNA reads as TGTGCCAGCACTCCTTCGGGGGCAGGGCGGCACAAGCAGCAGTACTTC. Protein: CASTPSGAGRHKQQYF. V is TRBV7-2 and J is TRBJ2-5; D may be TRBD1 or TRBD2 (6 bases each). CDR1 is SGHTA and CDR2 is FQGNSA in the germline V gene. V lost 7 bases and J 11 bases, leaving 29 bases between the germline ends. There are 16 residues in the CDR3. The entire variable domain, with the rest obtained from reference TRBV7-2 and TRBJ2-5, is as follows: GAGVSQSPSNKVTEKGKDVELRCDPISGHTALYWYRQSLGQGLEFLIYFQGNSAPDKSGLPSDRFSAERTGGSVSTLTIQRTQQEDSAVYLCASTPSGAGRHKQQYFGPGTRLLVL.

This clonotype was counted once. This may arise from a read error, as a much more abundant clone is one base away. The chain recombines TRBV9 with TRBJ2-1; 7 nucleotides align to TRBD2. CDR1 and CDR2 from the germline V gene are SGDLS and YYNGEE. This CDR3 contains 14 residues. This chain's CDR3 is CASSVGGDYSEQFF. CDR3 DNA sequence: TGTGCCAGCAGCGTAGGGGGGGACTACAGTGAGCAGTTCTTC.

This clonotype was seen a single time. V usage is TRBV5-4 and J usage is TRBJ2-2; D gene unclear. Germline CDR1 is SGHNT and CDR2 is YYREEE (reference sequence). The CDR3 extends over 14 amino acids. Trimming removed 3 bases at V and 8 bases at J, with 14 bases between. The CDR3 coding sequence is TGTGCCAGCAGCTCCGGCATGGAGTCGGGGGAGCTGTTTTTT. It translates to CASSSGMESGELFF. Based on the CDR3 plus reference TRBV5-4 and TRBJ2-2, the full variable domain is ETGVTQSPTHLIKTRGQQVTLRCSSQSGHNTVSWYQQALGQGPQFIFQYYREEENGRGNFPPRFSGLQFPNYSSELNVNALELDDSALYLCASSSGMESGELFFGEGSRLTVL.

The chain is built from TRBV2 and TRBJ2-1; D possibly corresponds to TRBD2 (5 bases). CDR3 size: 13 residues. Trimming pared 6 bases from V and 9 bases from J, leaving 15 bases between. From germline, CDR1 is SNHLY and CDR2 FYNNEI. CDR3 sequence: CASSLGPAGEQFF. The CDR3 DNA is TGTGCCAGCAGCCTCGGGCCCGCGGGTGAGCAGTTCTTC.

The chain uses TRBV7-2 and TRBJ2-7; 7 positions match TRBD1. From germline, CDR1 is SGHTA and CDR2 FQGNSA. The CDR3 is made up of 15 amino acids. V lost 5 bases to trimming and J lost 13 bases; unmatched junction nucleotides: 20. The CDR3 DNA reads TGTGCCAGCAGCAAACAGGGGTCTGATACGCAGTATTTTTACTTC. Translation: CASSKQGSDTQYFYF.

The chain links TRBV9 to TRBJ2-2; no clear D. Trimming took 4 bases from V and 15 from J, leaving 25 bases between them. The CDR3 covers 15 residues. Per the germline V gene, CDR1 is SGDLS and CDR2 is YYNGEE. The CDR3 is CASSPSGGIEQYLFF. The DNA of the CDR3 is TGTGCCAGCAGCCCATCAGGCGGTATCGAGCAGTACTTGTTTTTT.

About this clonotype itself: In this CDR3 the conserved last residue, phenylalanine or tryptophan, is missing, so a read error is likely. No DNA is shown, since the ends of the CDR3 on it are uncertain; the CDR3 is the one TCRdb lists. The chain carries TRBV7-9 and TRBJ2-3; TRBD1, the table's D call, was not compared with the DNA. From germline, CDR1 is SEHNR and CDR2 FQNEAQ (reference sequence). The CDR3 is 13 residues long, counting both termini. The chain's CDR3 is CASSLRPGDDYGY.

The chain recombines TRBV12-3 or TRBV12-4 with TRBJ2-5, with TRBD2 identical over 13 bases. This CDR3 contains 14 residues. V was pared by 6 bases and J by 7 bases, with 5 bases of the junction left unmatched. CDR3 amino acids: CASRTSGGGGTQYF. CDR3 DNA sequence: TGTGCCAGCAGAACTAGCGGGGGGGGAGGGACCCAGTACTTC.

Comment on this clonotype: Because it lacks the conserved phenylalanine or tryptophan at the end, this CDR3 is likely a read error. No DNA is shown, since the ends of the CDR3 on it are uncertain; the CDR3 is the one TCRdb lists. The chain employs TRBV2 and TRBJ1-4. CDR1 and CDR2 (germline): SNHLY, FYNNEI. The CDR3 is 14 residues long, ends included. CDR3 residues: CASSFSPVYEQFFV.

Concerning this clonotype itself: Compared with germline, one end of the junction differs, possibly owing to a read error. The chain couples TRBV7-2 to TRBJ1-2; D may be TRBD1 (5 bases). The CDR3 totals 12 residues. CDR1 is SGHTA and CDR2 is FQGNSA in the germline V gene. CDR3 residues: CASSLGGPGSAF. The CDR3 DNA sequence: TGTGCCAGCAGCTTAGGGGGCCCCGGGTCGGCCTTC.

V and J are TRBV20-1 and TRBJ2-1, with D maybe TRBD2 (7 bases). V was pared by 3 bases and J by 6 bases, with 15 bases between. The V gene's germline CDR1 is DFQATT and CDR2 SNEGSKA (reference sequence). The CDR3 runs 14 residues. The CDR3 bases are TGCAGTGCTAGTGGGGGGGCAGCGGCCAATGAGCAGTTCTTC. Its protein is CSASGGAAANEQFF.

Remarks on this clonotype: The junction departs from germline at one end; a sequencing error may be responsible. The CDR3 sequence: CAISSGDTNYGYSF. The CDR3 DNA reads as TGTGCCATCAGTTCGGGTGACACTAACTATGGCTACAGCTTC. The chain employs TRBV10-3 and TRBJ1-2; D is ambiguous. The CDR3 sequence is 14 residues long. Germline CDR1 is ENHRY and CDR2 is SYGVKD.

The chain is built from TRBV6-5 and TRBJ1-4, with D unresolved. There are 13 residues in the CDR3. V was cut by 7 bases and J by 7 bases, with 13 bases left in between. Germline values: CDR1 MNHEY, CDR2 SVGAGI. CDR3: CASKRRGSEKLFF. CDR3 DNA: TGTGCCAGCAAAAGACGGGGTAGTGAAAAACTGTTTTTT.

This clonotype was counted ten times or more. The CDR3 protein is CASSQDLGAGASDTQYF. CDR3 nucleotide sequence: TGTGCCAGCAGCCAAGACCTTGGTGCGGGGGCATCAGATACGCAGTATTTT. The chain joins TRBV4-2 to TRBJ2-3; possibly TRBD2 for D (7 bases). Trimming stripped 0 bases from V and 4 bases from J, with 17 bases between. The length of the CDR3 is 17 residues. The germline gives CDR1 LGHNA, CDR2 YNFKEQ.

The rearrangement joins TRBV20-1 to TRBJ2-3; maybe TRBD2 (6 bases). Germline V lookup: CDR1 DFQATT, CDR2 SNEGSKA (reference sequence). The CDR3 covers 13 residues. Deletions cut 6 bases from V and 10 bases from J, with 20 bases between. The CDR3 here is CSAIRGNSDAQYF. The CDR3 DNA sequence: TGCAGTGCCATACGGGGGAATTCGGATGCGCAGTATTTT.

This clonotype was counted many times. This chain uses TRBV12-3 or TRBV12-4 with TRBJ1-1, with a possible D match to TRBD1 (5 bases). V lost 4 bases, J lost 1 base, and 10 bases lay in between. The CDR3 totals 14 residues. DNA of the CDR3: TGTGCCAGCAGTTCGGGACGGAGGAACACTGAAGCTTTCTTT. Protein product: CASSSGRRNTEAFF.

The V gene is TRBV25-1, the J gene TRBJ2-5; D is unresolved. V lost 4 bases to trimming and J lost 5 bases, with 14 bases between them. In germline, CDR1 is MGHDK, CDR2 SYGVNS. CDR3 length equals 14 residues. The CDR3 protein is CASSGGVRWETQYF. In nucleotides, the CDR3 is TGTGCCAGCAGTGGTGGCGTGAGATGGGAGACCCAGTACTTC.

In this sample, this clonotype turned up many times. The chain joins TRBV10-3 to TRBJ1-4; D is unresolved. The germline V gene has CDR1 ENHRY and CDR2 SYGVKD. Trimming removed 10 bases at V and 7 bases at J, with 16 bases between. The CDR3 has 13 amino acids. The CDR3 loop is CATTHSRTEKLFF. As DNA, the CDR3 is TGTGCCACCACACACTCAAGGACTGAAAAACTGTTTTTT.

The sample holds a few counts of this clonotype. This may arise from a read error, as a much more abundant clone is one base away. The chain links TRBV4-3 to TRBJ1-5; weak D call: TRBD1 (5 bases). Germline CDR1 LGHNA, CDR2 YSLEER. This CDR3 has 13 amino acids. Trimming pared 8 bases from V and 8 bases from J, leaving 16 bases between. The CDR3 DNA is TGCGCCAGCGGCCCACAGGTTTATGAGCCCCAGCATTTT. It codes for CASGPQVYEPQHF.

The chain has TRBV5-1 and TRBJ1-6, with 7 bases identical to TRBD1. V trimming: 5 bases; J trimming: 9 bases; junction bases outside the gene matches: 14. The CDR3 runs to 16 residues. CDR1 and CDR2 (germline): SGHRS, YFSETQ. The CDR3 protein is CASRYQGGMGSSPLHF. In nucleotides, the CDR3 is TGCGCCAGCAGGTACCAGGGGGGAATGGGTTCTTCACCCCTCCACTTT.

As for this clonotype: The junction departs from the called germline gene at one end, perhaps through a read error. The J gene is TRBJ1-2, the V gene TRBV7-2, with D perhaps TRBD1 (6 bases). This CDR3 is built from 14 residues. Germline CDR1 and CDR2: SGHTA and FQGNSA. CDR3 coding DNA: TGTGCCGGTACAGGGTTTGGGGCCAACTACCTGACTTTCTTC. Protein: CAGTGFGANYLTFF.